This T cell receptor (beta chain) was recovered during a study of blood T cell repertoires in COVID-19. On the study more broadly: Collection of acute and convalescent COVID-19 samples took place in the United States, Italy and Spain.

Trimming stripped 1 base from V and 4 bases from J, with 9 bases between. This CDR3 region has 14 residues. Germline loops: CDR1 SGHTS, CDR2 YDEGEE. Assay: immunoSEQ multiplex PCR; the TCRdb copy retains only in-frame clones and omits some. Among around 64,000 clones, roughly 85% were seen once, and the ten largest hold over 3%. The chain joins TRBV5-8 to TRBJ2-1; tentative D call: TRBD2 (5 bases). The receptor's source is a man in his 60s with acute or convalescent COVID-19. The sample comprised peripheral blood. The CDR3 nucleotides are TGTGCCAGCAGCTTGAGGCGGGCATACAATGAGCAGTTCTTC. It encodes CASSLRRAYNEQFF.